One sample yielded the 2 T cell receptor beta chains listed below, sequenced in a study of T cell responses to AZD1222 COVID-19 vaccine. The method was immunoSEQ multiplex PCR; TCRdb's version includes in-frame clones alone and lacks a portion of them. The sample gives roughly 200,000 clones, approximately 93% of which show up once; around 3.7% is in the top ten. The material was peripheral blood, obtained 28 days after the second AZD1222 dose. These receptors originate from an adult who received the AZD1222 COVID-19 vaccine.

CDR3 nucleotides: TGTGCCAGCAGTAGGGACCGGAATCAGCCCCAGCATTTT. Protein product: CASSRDRNQPQHF. This rearrangement joins TRBV6-5 to TRBJ1-5, with D possibly matching TRBD1 (5 bases). This CDR3 has 13 residues. Trimming took 5 bases from V and 4 from J, leaving 9 bases between them. The germline V gene has CDR1 MNHEY and CDR2 SVGAGI.

The gene calls are TRBV18 and TRBJ2-1, with D perhaps TRBD2 (6 bases). Trimming cost V 3 bases and J 0 bases, with 30 bases left between them. In germline, CDR1 is KGHSH, CDR2 LQKENI. The CDR3 is 22 residues long. The DNA for the CDR3 is TGTGCCAGCTCACCTTCGTACATGCCGGGACGGAGGGCCACCAACTCCTACAATGAGCAGTTCTTC. It yields the protein CASSPSYMPGRRATNSYNEQFF.